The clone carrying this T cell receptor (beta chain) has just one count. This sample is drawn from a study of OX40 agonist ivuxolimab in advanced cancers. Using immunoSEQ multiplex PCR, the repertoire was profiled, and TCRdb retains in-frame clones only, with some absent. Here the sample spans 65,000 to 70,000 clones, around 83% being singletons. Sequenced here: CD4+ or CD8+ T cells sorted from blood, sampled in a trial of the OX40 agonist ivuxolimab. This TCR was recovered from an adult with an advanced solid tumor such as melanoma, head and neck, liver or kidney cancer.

CDR3 in DNA: TGTGCCAGTAGTATAGGTGGGACAGGGCGGACTGAAGCTTTCTTT. Protein product: CASSIGGTGRTEAFF. The rearrangement uses TRBV19 and TRBJ1-1; TRBD1 matches at 9 bases. Trimming at V came to 1 base and at J to 5 bases, leaving 5 bases not matched to a gene. CDR1 LNHDA and CDR2 SQIVND come from the germline V gene (reference sequence). CDR3 size: 15 residues.